These 20 T cell receptor beta chains originate from one sample sequenced in a study of patients and donors after allogeneic stem cell transplantation. TCRdb analysed the RT-PCR reads with MiXCR anew, one entry per CDR3 protein. The top ten clones hold around 26% of a sample with about 110,000 distinct CDR3 sequences, less than 45% of them seen once. Sequencing used blood, either unsorted or a sorted T cell fraction (not recorded which). These receptors were taken from a human donor who was either an allogeneic HSCT recipient or a stem cell or donor lymphocyte infusion donor (not recorded which). It is not recorded whose cells these are; they may come from a transplant donor.

This clonotype turned up a few times. V usage is TRBV12-3 or TRBV12-4 and J usage is TRBJ2-1; 8 bases are shared with TRBD1. The CDR3 sequence is 13 residues long. V shed 5 bases and J 5 bases; nucleotides not matched to a gene: 2. This chain's CDR3 is CASSTGQDNEQFF. CDR3 nucleotide sequence: TGTGCCAGCAGTACGGGACAGGACAATGAGCAGTTCTTC.

This rearrangement joins TRBV19 to TRBJ2-4; weak D call: TRBD1 (6 bases). The CDR3 consists of 13 residues. Trimming removed 10 bases at V and 6 bases at J, with 16 bases between. Germline V gives CDR1 LNHDA, CDR2 SQIVND (reference sequence). As DNA, the CDR3 is TGTGCCACCAAACAGGGTGGGCGAAACATTCAGTACTTC. Amino acid sequence: CATKQGGRNIQYF. Full variable domain (missing parts from reference TRBV19 and TRBJ2-4): DGGITQSPKYLFRKEGQNVTLSCEQNLNHDAMYWYRQDPGQGLRLIYYSQIVNDFQKGDIAEGYSVSREKKESFPLTVTSAQKNPTAFYLCATKQGGRNIQYFGAGTRLSVL.

This clonotype was seen a few times. The chain has TRBV29-1 and TRBJ2-1; a weak D match, TRBD1 (5 bases). Looked up from germline, CDR1 is SQVTM and CDR2 is ANQGSEA. CDR3 length: 14 amino acids. The V end lost 1 base, the J end lost 6 bases, and 13 bases lay between the germline ends. CDR3 residues: CSVEGQGKGNEQFF. Written as DNA, the CDR3 is TGCAGCGTTGAAGGGCAGGGAAAGGGCAATGAGCAGTTCTTC.

J is TRBJ2-1 and V is TRBV24-1, with D possibly matching TRBD1 (5 bases). This CDR3 contains 16 residues. V was shortened by 3 bases and J by 0 bases, with 11 bases between the two germline ends. CDR1 and CDR2 (germline): KGHDR, SFDVKD. In DNA, the CDR3 is TGTGCCACCAGTGATACAACAGGTTTCTCCTACAATGAGCAGTTCTTC. As protein: CATSDTTGFSYNEQFF.

This clonotype was seen a few times. The CDR3 DNA follows: TGCAGTGCTAGGGGGACTAGCGGGGACAATGAGCAGTTCTTC. Its protein is CSARGTSGDNEQFF. This rearrangement joins TRBV20-1 to TRBJ2-1, with TRBD2 matching over 13 bases. CDR1 is DFQATT, CDR2 SNEGSKA, per germline (reference sequence). The CDR3 has 14 residues. V was pared by 3 bases and J by 5 bases, with 1 base of the junction left unmatched.

The J gene is TRBJ1-3, the V gene TRBV12-3 or TRBV12-4; no clear D gene. V lost 5 bases and J 4 bases, leaving 18 bases between the germline ends. The CDR3 is 16 amino acids. The CDR3 region is CASSPRRRNLGNTIYF. CDR3 coding DNA: TGTGCCAGCAGTCCCCGACGGAGGAATTTGGGAAACACCATATATTTT.

The sample holds one count of this clonotype. The V and J genes are TRBV20-1 and TRBJ1-4; D gene unclear. V lost 6 bases and J lost 4, with 18 bases in between. This CDR3 has 15 amino acids. The germline CDR1 and CDR2 sequences are DFQATT and SNEGSKA (reference sequence). CDR3 sequence reads: CSARHRGRFNEKLFF. In DNA form, the CDR3 reads TGCAGTGCCCGCCACCGCGGACGGTTTAATGAAAAACTGTTTTTT.

In its sample, this clonotype was seen many times. J is TRBJ1-5 and V is TRBV20-1, with D maybe TRBD1 (5 bases). The CDR3 spans 15 residues. The V gene lost 0 bases and the J gene lost 15 bases, with 24 bases spanning the gap. In germline, CDR1 is DFQATT, CDR2 SNEGSKA (reference sequence). CDR3 in DNA: TGCAGTGCTAGAGAGGATGGAATATGGGGGATCGTTAGGCATTTT. It yields the protein CSAREDGIWGIVRHF.

V is TRBV20-1 and J is TRBJ1-1, with TRBD1 identical over 8 bases. The length of the CDR3 is 13 residues. J gave up 5 bases and V 3 bases, and 5 bases lay outside the gene matches. Germline lookup yields CDR1 DFQATT and CDR2 SNEGSKA (reference sequence). The CDR3 sequence is CSASDRGPTEAFF. CDR3 bases: TGCAGTGCTAGTGACAGGGGACCGACTGAAGCTTTCTTT.

This clonotype was found a few times. The rearrangement uses TRBV7-9 and TRBJ1-1; D perhaps matches TRBD1 (6 bases). This CDR3 region has 14 residues. V dropped 6 bases and J dropped 1 base, with 12 bases sitting between them. Germline loops: CDR1 SEHNR, CDR2 FQNEAQ (reference sequence). CDR3 loop: CASRGRGANTEAFF. CDR3 nucleotide sequence: TGTGCCAGCAGAGGTAGGGGGGCGAACACTGAAGCTTTCTTT.

This clonotype was recorded once. V and J are TRBV12-3 or TRBV12-4 and TRBJ1-2; no clear D. V was cut by 7 bases and J by 0 bases, with 12 bases left in between. This CDR3 comprises 14 residues. The CDR3 nucleotides are TGTGCCAGCAACTTGCTGGGAGCTAACTATGGCTACACCTTC. Translating it yields CASNLLGANYGYTF.

This rearrangement joins TRBV6-1 to TRBJ2-3; unclear D gene. Trimming stripped 8 bases from V and 2 bases from J, with 11 bases between. The germline V gene has CDR1 MNHNS and CDR2 SASEGT. CDR3 length: 13 amino acids. The CDR3 DNA follows: TGTGCCAGCCTCCGTCGCCTCACAGATACGCAGTATTTT. Amino acid sequence: CASLRRLTDTQYF.

CDR3 nucleotide sequence: TGTGCCAGCAGTTTCGTCAGCTATGGCTACACCTTC. Translating it yields CASSFVSYGYTF. This chain uses TRBV6-1 with TRBJ1-2; D unclear. Germline-derived CDR1 and CDR2 are MNHNS and SASEGT. Trimming shortened V by 5 bases and J by 4 bases, and 8 bases separated the two germline ends. The CDR3 length is 12 residues.

This clonotype was counted only a few times. The chain carries TRBV9 and TRBJ2-7; D perhaps matches TRBD2 (6 bases). The germline gives CDR1 SGDLS, CDR2 YYNGEE. V dropped 2 bases and J dropped 6 bases, with 12 bases sitting between them. The CDR3 runs 13 residues. The CDR3, as DNA: TGTGCCAGCAGCGTCGGGAGATTGGGCGAGCAGTACTTC. Its protein product is CASSVGRLGEQYF. Using reference TRBV9 and TRBJ2-7 for the parts outside the CDR3, the full variable domain is DSGVTQTPKHLITATGQRVTLRCSPRSGDLSVYWYQQSLDQGLQFLIQYYNGEERAKGNILERFSAQQFPDLHSELNLSSLELGDSALYFCASSVGRLGEQYFGPGTRLTVT.

This sequence joins TRBV27 and TRBJ1-4; TRBD1 is a possible D gene (6 bases). Germline loops: CDR1 MNHEY, CDR2 SMNVEV (reference sequence). With 5 bases removed from V and 7 bases from J, the gap between germline ends came to 14 bases. CDR3 size: 14 residues. This CDR3 is CASSPGTLREKLFF. CDR3 DNA sequence: TGTGCCAGCAGTCCTGGGACACTGCGTGAAAAACTGTTTTTT.

This clonotype was seen many times. The CDR3 nucleotides read TGCAGCGTCAAGGGGGCGGTTGAAAAACTGTTTTTT. Translation: CSVKGAVEKLFF. The chain employs TRBV29-1 and TRBJ1-4; 7 bases are shared with TRBD1. The CDR3 is 12 amino acids. Germline trimming cut 6 bases from V and 7 bases from J; bases unmatched to any gene: 5. The V gene's germline CDR1 is SQVTM and CDR2 ANQGSEA. The full variable domain, rest sourced from reference TRBV29-1 and TRBJ1-4, is SAVISQKPSRDICQRGTSLTIQCQVDSQVTMMFWYRQQPGQSLTLIATANQGSEATYESGFVIDKFPISRPNLTFSTLTVSNMSPEDSSIYLCSVKGAVEKLFFGSGTQLSVL.

V gene TRBV7-9 combines with J gene TRBJ2-5, with 9 nucleotides matching TRBD2. CDR3 length: 16 residues. Germline V gives CDR1 SEHNR, CDR2 FQNEAQ (reference sequence). Trimming cost V 5 bases and J 4 bases; bases outside gene matches: 11. This CDR3 is CASSTSRLAVGETQYF. The CDR3 bases are TGTGCCAGCAGCACCAGCAGACTAGCGGTCGGAGAGACCCAGTACTTC.

The chain uses TRBV14 and TRBJ1-2; TRBD1 matches at 7 bases. Trimming took 1 base from V and 7 from J; bases not matched to a gene: 12. Germline CDR1 reads SGHDN; CDR2 reads FVKESK. The CDR3 length is 16 residues. The CDR3 region is CASSQVGDSGIRGYTF. The CDR3 DNA sequence: TGTGCCAGCAGCCAAGTGGGGGACAGTGGTATTCGTGGCTACACCTTC.

This chain links TRBV20-1 with TRBJ1-4; 10 bases are a match to TRBD1. The J segment lost 8 bases and the V segment lost 5 bases, leaving 5 bases of the junction unmatched. The CDR3 consists of 13 residues. Germline V gene sequence: CDR1 DFQATT, CDR2 SNEGSKA (reference sequence). The CDR3 sequence: CSALGQGNEKLFF. CDR3 sequence (DNA): TGCAGTGCTCTGGGACAGGGGAACGAAAAACTGTTTTTT.

This clonotype was recorded only once. The chain combines TRBV28 with TRBJ2-6; 8 bases are shared with TRBD1. This CDR3 spans 17 amino acids. The germline V gene has CDR1 MDHEN and CDR2 SYDVKM. The V gene end was trimmed by 6 bases and the J gene end by 0 bases; junction bases not matched to a gene: 7. This chain's CDR3 is CASRSTGGSSGANVLTF. The CDR3 bases are TGTGCCAGCAGATCAACAGGGGGGTCCTCTGGGGCCAACGTCCTGACTTTC. The full variable domain, in which reference TRBV28 and TRBJ2-6 provide the parts outside the CDR3, is DVKVTQSSRYLVKRTGEKVFLECVQDMDHENMFWYRQDPGLGLRLIYFSYDVKMKEKGDIPEGYSVSREKKERFSLILESASTNQTSMYLCASRSTGGSSGANVLTFGAGSRLTVL.